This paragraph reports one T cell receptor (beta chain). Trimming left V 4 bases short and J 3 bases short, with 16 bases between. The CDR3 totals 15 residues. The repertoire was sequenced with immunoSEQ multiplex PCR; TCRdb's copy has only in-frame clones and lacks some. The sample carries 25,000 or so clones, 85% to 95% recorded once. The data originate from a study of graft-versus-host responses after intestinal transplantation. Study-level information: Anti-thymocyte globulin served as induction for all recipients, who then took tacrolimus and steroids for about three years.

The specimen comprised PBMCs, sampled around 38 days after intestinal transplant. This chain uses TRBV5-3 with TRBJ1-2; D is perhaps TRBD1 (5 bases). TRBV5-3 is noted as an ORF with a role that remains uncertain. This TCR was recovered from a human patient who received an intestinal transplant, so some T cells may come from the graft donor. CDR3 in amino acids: CARSIGHQYDYGYTF. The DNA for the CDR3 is TGTGCCAGAAGCATCGGACATCAATACGACTATGGCTACACCTTC.